The clone carrying this T cell receptor beta chain was observed a few times. Original handling: Estimated nucleated cell counts came from reference gene primer amplification. Using immunoSEQ multiplex PCR, the repertoire was profiled, and TCRdb retains in-frame clones only, with some absent. V, J and clone size are those of that table, while D and trimming were read from the DNA. The sample records about 33,000 clones, 85% being singletons. The data stem from a study of blood T cell repertoires in COVID-19. In the study overall: Samples representing acute and convalescent COVID-19 were sourced from the United States, Italy and Spain. Sample material is recorded as cDNA or gDNA derived from T cells, B-cell-depleted T cells, or PBMCs.

The CDR3 runs 15 residues. Trimming removed 0 bases from V and 4 bases from J; junction bases left unmatched: 9. CDR1 is SQVTM and CDR2 is ANQGSEA in the germline V gene. The chain is built from TRBV29-1 and TRBJ2-7, with TRBD2 matching over 7 bases. The TCR comes from a man aged 60 to 75 with active COVID-19. Sequenced input: peripheral blood. CDR3: CSVEDHSSGRYEQYF. The CDR3, as DNA: TGCAGCGTTGAAGATCATTCTAGCGGCCGGTACGAGCAGTACTTC.